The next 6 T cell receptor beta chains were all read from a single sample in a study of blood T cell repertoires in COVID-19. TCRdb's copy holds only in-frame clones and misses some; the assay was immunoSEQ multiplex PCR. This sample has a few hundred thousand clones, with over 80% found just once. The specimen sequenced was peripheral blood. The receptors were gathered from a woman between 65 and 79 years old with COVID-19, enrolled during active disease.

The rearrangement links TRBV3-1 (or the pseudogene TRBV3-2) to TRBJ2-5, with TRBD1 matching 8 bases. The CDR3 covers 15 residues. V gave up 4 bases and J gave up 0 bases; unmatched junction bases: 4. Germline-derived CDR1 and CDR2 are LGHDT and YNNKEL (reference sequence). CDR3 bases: TGTGCCAGCAGCCTAATACAGGGGGACCAAGAGACCCAGTACTTC. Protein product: CASSLIQGDQETQYF.

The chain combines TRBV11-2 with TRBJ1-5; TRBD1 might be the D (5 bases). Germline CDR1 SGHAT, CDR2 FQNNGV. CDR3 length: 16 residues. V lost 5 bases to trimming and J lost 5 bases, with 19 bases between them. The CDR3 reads CASSLQGGGGDQPQHF. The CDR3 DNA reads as TGTGCCAGCAGCCTCCAGGGCGGGGGGGGAGATCAGCCCCAGCATTTT.

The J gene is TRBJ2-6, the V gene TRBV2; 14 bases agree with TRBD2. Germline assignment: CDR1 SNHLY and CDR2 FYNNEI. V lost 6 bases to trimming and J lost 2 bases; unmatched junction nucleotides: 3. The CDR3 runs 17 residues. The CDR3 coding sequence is TGTGCCAGCAGATTGGGACTAGCGGGAGCTGGGGCCAACGTCCTGACTTTC. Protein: CASRLGLAGAGANVLTF.

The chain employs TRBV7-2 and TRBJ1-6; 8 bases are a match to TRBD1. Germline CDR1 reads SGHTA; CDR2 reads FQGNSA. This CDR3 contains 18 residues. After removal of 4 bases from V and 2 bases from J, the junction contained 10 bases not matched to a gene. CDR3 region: CASSSGQGEKPYNSPLHF. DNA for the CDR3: TGTGCCAGCAGCTCAGGACAGGGTGAGAAACCCTATAATTCACCCCTCCACTTT.

This chain's CDR3 is CASAQDGEKLFF. DNA of the CDR3: TGTGCCAGCGCGCAGGATGGTGAAAAACTGTTTTTT. The chain is built from TRBV6-5 and TRBJ1-4; D is unclear. This CDR3 has 12 residues. From germline, CDR1 is MNHEY and CDR2 SVGAGI. V lost 8 bases and J lost 7, with 11 bases in between.

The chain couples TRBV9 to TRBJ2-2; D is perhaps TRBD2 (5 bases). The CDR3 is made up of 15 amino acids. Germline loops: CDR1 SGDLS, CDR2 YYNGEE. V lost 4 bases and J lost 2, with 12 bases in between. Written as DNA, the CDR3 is TGTGCCAGCAGCTTTCGGACTGATAACACCGGGGAGCTGTTTTTT. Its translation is CASSFRTDNTGELFF. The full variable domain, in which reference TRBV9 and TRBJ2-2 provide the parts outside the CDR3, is DSGVTQTPKHLITATGQRVTLRCSPRSGDLSVYWYQQSLDQGLQFLIQYYNGEERAKGNILERFSAQQFPDLHSELNLSSLELGDSALYFCASSFRTDNTGELFFGEGSRLTVL.